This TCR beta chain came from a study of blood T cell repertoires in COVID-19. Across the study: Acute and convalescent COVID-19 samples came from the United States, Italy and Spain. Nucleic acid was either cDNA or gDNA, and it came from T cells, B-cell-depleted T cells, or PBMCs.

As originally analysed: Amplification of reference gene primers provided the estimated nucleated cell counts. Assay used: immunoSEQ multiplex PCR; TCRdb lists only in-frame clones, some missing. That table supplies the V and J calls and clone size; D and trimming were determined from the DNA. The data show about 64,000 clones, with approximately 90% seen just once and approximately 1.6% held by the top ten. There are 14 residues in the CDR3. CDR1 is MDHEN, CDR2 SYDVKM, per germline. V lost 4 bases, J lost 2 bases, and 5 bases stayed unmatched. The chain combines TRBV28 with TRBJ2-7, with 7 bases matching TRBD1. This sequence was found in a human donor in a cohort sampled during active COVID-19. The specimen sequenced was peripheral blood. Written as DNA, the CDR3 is TGTGCCAGCAGTTCGGACAGGCCAGCCTACGAGCAGTACTTC. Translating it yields CASSSDRPAYEQYF.